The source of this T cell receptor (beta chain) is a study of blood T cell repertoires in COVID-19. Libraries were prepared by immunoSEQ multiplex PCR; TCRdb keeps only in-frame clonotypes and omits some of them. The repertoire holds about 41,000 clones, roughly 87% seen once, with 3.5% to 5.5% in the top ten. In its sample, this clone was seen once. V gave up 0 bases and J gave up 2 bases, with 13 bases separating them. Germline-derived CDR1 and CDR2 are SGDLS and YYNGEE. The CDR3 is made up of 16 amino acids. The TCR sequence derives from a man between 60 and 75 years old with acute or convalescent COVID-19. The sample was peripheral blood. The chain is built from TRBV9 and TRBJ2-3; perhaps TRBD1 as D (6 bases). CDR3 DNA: TGTGCCAGCAGCGTAGTTGGCAGGGGAAACACAGATACGCAGTATTTT. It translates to CASSVVGRGNTDTQYF.